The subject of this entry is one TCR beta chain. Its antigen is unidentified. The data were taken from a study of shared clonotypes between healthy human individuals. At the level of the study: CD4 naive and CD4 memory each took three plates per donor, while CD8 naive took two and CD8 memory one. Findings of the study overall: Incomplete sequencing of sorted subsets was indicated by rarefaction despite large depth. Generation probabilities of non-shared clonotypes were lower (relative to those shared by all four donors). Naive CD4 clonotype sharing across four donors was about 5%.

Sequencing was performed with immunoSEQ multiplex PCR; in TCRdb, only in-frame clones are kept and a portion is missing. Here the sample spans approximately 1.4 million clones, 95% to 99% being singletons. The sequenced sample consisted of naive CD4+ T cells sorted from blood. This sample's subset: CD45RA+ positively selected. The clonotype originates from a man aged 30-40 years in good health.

CDR3 nucleotide sequence: TGCGCCAGCAGGAATACTAGCGGGAGGGTCTTTTTTGACGAGACCCAGTACTTC. It yields the protein CASRNTSGRVFFDETQYF. The rearrangement links TRBV10-1 to TRBJ2-5, with 13 bases aligning to TRBD2. With V trimmed by 6 bases and J by 5 bases, 15 bases remained unmatched. Germline V gene sequence: CDR1 WNHNN, CDR2 SYGVQD (reference sequence). There are 18 residues in the CDR3.